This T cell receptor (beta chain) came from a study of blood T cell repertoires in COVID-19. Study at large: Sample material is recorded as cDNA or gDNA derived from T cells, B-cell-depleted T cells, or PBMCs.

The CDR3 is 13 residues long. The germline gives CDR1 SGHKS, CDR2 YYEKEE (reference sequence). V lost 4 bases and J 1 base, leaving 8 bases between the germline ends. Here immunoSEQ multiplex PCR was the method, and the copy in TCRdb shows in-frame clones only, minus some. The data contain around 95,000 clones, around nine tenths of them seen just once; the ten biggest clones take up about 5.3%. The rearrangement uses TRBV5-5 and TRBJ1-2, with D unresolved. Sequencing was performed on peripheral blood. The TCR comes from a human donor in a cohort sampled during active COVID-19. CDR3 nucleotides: TGTGCCAGCAGCCCGGACTTTAACTATGGCTACACCTTC. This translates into CASSPDFNYGYTF.